This entry concerns a single TCR beta chain. The antigen remains undetermined. These data are taken from a study of T cells expressing NK-cell markers. About the research overall: Sorted T-cell subsets CD3+CD56+NKG2C+, CD3+CD56+NKG2C- and CD3+CD56-NKG2C+ were TCR beta-sequenced. Study-wide points: For about 6 donors, the dominant NKG2C+ clonotypes made up roughly 1.0-7.5% of their CD8+ T cells. Similarly, these clonotypes led the CD3+CD56-NKG2C+ fraction as well in a few donors.

This CDR3 comprises 15 residues. Germline assignment: CDR1 SGHRS and CDR2 YFSETQ. A 5'RACE template switching approach incorporating UMIs was used to make TCR beta cDNA. TCRdb derives one entry per CDR3 protein from the 5' RACE reads, leaving out DNA. Seen in this sample are 550,000 or so distinct CDR3 sequences; the ten most common clones hold 3% to 4.5%. The sequence was obtained from a man aged 18 to 29 in good health. This rearrangement joins TRBV5-1 to TRBJ2-1; lacking DNA, the TRBD1 call made by TCRdb goes unchecked. Source material: blood T cells: a sorted CD56 or NKG2C T cell subset, CD4+ or CD8+ T cells, or bulk PBMC T cells (not recorded which). Here the CDR3 reads CASSLYTGQNNEQFF.